This TCR beta chain was profiled in a study of molecular identifiers for immune sequencing clone quantification. Naive CD8 libraries used roughly 18,000 to 1,000,000 sorted cells and 10%, 30% or 50% RNA. Germline values: CDR1 WSHSY, CDR2 SAAADI. The CDR3 consists of 14 residues. The V and J ends lost 9 bases and 0 bases respectively, with 12 bases between them. TCRdb fed the PCR reads into MiXCR, producing one record per CDR3 protein. The sample shows 300,000 to 400,000 distinct CDR3 sequences, roughly 24% of them seen only once. A word on this clonotype: No antigen is known for it.

Whole-study results and caveats: Spiked Jurkat TCR RNA from one cell was reportedly detectable among fewer than 1.3 million naive cells.

This sequence originates from a human donor in good health. Some libraries in this study had Jurkat cell RNA spiked in. The V call is TRBV10-2, the J call TRBJ1-5; a weak D match, TRBD1 (5 bases). Sequencing was done on a sample of naive CD8+ T cells from blood, with Jurkat cell RNA spiked in. The subset was: FACS-sorted CD8+CD4-CCR7+CD45RA+ naive T cells. The CDR3 protein is CASSRGFSNQPQHF. The CDR3 DNA sequence: TGCGCCAGTTCTCGGGGGTTTAGCAATCAGCCCCAGCATTTT.